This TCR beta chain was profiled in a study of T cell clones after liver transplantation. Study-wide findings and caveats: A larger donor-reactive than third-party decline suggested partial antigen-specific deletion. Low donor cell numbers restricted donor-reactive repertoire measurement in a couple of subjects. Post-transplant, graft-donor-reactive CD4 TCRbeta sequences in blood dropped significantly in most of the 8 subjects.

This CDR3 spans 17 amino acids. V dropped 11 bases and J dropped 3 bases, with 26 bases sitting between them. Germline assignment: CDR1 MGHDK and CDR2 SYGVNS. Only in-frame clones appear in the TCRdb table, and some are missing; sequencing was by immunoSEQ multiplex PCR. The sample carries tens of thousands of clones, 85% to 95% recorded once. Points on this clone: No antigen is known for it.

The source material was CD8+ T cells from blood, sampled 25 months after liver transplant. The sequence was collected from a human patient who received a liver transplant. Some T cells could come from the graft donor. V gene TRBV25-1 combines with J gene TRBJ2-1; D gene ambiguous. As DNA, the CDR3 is TGTGCCGGCCCGATAACTCTTTGCTTCAGGCACTACAATGAGCAGTTCTTC. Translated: CAGPITLCFRHYNEQFF.